This T cell receptor (beta chain) was found in a study of early stage breast cancer tumors. Study summary: The ER+/PR+/HER2- tumors included roughly 8 ductal and a few lobular carcinomas. Average read coverage per sample was approximately 10-fold. Whole-study findings and limits: Enriched TCRB sequences shared across patients were mostly commonly generated sequences. Comparing each tissue with blood distinguished tumor from normal in about 85% of the 16 patients.

Comment on this clone: The antigen is not known.

CDR3 length: 16 amino acids. The trim removed 5 bases at V and 2 bases at J, leaving 9 bases unmatched. Per germline, CDR1 SGHTA and CDR2 FQGNSA. Assay: immunoSEQ multiplex PCR; the TCRdb copy retains only in-frame clones and omits some. Of roughly 53,000 clones listed, 75% to 95% were seen once; the top ten hold approximately 5%. This receptor was taken from a person aged 70 to 85 with breast cancer. The sample consisted of blood. The rearrangement joins TRBV7-2 to TRBJ2-1; 7 positions match TRBD1. As DNA, the CDR3 is TGTGCCAGCAGCCCCGGGACAGTACGCACCTACAATGAGCAGTTCTTC. Its protein is CASSPGTVRTYNEQFF.